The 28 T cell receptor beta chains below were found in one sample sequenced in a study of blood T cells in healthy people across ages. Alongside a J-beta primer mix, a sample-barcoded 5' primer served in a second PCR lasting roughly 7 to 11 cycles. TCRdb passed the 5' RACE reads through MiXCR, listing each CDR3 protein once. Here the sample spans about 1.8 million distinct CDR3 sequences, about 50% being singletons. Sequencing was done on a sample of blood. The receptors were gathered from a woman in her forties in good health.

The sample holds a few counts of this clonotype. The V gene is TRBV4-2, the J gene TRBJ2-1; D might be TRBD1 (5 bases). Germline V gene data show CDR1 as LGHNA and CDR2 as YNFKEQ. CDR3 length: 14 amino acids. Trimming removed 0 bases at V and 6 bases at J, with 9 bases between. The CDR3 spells CASSQDLRGNEQFF. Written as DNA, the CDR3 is TGTGCCAGCAGCCAAGATCTTAGGGGCAATGAGCAGTTCTTC.

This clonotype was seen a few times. The CDR3 bases are TGTGCCACGTTGGACGTAACGTATTGGGCCCAGTACTTC. This codes for CATLDVTYWAQYF. This chain joins TRBV6-2 or TRBV6-3 and TRBJ2-5; D remains unclear. Germline lookup yields CDR1 MNHEY and CDR2 SVGEGT. The CDR3 extends over 13 amino acids. The V end lost 10 bases, the J end lost 9 bases, and 21 bases lay between the germline ends.

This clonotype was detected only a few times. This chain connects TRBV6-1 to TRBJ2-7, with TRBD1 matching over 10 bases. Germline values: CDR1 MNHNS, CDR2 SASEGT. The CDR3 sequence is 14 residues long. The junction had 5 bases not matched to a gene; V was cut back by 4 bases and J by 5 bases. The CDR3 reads CASSGQGARDEQYF. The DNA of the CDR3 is TGTGCCAGCAGTGGACAGGGGGCTAGGGACGAGCAGTACTTC.

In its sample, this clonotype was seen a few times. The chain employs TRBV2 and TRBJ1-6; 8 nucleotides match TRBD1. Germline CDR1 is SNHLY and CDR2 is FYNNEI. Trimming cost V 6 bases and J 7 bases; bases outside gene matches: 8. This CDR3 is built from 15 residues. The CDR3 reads CASRRGTGKNSPLHF. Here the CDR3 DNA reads TGTGCCAGCAGGAGGGGGACAGGCAAAAATTCACCCCTCCACTTT.

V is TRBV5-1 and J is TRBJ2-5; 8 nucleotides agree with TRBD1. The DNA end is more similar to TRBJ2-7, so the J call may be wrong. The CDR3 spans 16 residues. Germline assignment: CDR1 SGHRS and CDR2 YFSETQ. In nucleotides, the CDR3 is TGCGCCAGCAGCCACGACAGGGGTGACCAACTCGACGAGCAGTACTTC. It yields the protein CASSHDRGDQLDEQYF.

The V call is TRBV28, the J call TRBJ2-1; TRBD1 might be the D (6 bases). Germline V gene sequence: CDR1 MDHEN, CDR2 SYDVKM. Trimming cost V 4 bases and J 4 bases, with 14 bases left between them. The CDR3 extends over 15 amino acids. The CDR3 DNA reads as TGTGCCAGCAGTTCACAGGGTCTCCGGTACAATGAGCAGTTCTTC. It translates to CASSSQGLRYNEQFF.

CDR3 nucleotides: TGTGCCAGCAGTGAATATCGCGGGGGGGACTACAATGTGCAGTACTTC. Translated: CASSEYRGGDYNVQYF. The gene calls are TRBV25-1 and TRBJ2-5; 9 bases fit TRBD2. The CDR3 totals 16 residues. Trimming removed 0 bases from V and 11 bases from J; junction bases left unmatched: 13. Germline assignment: CDR1 MGHDK and CDR2 SYGVNS.

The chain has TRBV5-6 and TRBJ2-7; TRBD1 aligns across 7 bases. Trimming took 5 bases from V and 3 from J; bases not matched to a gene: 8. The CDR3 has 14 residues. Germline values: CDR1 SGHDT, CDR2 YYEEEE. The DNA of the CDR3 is TGTGCCAGCAGACGACAGGGATCGGGCTACGAGCAGTACTTC. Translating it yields CASRRQGSGYEQYF. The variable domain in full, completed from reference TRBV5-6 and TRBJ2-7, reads DAGVTQSPTHLIKTRGQQVTLRCSPKSGHDTVSWYQQALGQGPQFIFQYYEEEERQRGNFPDRFSGHQFPNYSSELNVNALLLGDSALYLCASRRQGSGYEQYFGPGTRLTVT.

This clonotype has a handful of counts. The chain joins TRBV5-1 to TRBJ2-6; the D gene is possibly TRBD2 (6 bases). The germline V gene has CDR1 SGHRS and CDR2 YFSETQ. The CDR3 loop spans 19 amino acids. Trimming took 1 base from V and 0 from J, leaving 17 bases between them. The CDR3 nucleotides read TGCGCCAGCAGCTTGTTGGATGGCGGGGTCCGCTCTGGGGCCAACGTCCTGACTTTC. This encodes CASSLLDGGVRSGANVLTF. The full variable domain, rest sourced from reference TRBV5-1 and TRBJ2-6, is KAGVTQTPRYLIKTRGQQVTLSCSPISGHRSVSWYQQTPGQGLQFLFEYFSETQRNKGNFPGRFSGRQFSNSRSEMNVSTLELGDSALYLCASSLLDGGVRSGANVLTFGAGSRLTVL.

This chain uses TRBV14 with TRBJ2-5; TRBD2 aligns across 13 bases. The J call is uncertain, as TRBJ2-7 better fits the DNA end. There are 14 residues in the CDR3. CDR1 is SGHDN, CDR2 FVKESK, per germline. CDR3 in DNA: TGTGCCAGCAGCCCACTAGCGGGGGGGAGCGAGCAGTACTTC. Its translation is CASSPLAGGSEQYF.

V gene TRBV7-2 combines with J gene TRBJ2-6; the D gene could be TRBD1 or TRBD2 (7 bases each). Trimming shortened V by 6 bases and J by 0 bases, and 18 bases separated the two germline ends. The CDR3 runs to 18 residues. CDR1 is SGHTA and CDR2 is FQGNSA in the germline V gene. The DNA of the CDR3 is TGTGCCAGCAGTTCCAGGGGGGGGCCTAGCTCTGGGGCCAACGTCCTGACTTTC. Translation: CASSSRGGPSSGANVLTF.

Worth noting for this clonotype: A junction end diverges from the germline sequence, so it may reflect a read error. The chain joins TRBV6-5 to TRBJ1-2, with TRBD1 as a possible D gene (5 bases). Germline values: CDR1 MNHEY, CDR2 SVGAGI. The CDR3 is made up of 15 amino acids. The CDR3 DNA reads TGCGCCAGCAGTTTCTCGGACATTCCTCACTATGGCTACACCTTC. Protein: CASSFSDIPHYGYTF.

CDR3 loop: CASSMEGTYTDTQYF. The DNA of the CDR3 is TGTGCCAGTAGTATGGAGGGAACTTACACAGATACGCAGTATTTT. The chain couples TRBV19 to TRBJ2-3; the D gene is possibly TRBD2 (6 bases). The CDR3 is 15 residues long. Per the germline V gene, CDR1 is LNHDA and CDR2 is SQIVND (reference sequence). The germline V and J ends were trimmed by 3 bases and 2 bases, with 12 bases remaining between them.

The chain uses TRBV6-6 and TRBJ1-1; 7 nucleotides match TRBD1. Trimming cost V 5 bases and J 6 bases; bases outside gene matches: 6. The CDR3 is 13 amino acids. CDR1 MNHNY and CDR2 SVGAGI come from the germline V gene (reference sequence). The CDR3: CASSIQGFAEAFF. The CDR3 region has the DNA TGTGCCAGCAGTATACAGGGGTTTGCTGAAGCTTTCTTT.

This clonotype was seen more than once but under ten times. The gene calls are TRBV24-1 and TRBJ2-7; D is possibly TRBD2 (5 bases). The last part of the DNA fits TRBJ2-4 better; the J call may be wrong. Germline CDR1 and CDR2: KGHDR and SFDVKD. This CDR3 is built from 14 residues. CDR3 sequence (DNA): TGTGCCACCAGCCTTGGAGAGGGCAAAAACATTCAGTACTTC. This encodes CATSLGEGKNIQYF.

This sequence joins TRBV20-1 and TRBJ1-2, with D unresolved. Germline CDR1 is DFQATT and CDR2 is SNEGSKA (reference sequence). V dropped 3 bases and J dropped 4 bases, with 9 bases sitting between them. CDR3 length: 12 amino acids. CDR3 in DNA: TGCAGTGCTAGCAGAGATTTCTATGGCTACACCTTC. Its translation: CSASRDFYGYTF.

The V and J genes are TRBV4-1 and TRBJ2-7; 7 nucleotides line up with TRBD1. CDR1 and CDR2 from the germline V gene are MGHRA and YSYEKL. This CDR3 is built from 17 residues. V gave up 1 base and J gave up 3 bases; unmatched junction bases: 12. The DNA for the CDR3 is TGCGCCAGCAGCCAAGCGCGAGGGGACAGCTGGATCTACGAGCAGTACTTC. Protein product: CASSQARGDSWIYEQYF.

CDR3 protein: CASSDLGQAFSAFF. The CDR3 DNA reads as TGCGCCAGCAGCGACCTCGGACAGGCCTTTTCTGCTTTCTTT. This chain joins TRBV5-1 and TRBJ1-1, with 7 positions matching TRBD1. The CDR3 extends over 14 amino acids. Per the germline V gene, CDR1 is SGHRS and CDR2 is YFSETQ. The V segment lost 4 bases and the J segment 11 bases; nucleotides outside the gene matches: 14.

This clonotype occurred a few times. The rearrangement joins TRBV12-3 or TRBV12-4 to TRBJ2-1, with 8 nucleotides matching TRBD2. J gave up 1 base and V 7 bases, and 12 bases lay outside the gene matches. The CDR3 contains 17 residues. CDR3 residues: CASTWGKRGLSYNEQFF. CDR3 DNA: TGTGCCAGCACCTGGGGGAAGCGGGGGTTATCCTACAATGAGCAGTTCTTC.

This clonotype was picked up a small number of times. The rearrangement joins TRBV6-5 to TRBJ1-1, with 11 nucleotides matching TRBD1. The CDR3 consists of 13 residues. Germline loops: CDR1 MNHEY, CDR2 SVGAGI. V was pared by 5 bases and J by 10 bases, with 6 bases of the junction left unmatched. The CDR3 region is CASSQGQGAGAFF. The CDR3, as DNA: TGTGCCAGCAGTCAAGGACAGGGGGCTGGAGCTTTCTTT.

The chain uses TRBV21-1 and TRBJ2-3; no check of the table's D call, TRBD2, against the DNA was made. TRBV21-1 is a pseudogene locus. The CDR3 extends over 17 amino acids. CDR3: CASSKASLEEATDTQYF. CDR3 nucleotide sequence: TGTGCCAGCAGCAAAGCTAGTTTGGAGGAGGCCACAGATACGCAGTATTTT.

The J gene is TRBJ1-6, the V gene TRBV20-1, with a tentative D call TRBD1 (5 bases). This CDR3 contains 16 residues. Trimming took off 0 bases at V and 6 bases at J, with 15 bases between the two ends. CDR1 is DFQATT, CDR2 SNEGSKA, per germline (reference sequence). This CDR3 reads CSARDEGRVGNSPLHF. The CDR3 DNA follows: TGCAGTGCTAGAGATGAGGGGCGAGTGGGTAATTCACCCCTCCACTTT.

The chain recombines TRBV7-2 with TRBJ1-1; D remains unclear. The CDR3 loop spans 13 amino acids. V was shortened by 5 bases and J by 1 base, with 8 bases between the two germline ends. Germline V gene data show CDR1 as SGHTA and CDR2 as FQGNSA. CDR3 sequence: CASSVQRNTEAFF. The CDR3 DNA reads TGTGCCAGCAGCGTACAGAGGAACACTGAAGCTTTCTTT.

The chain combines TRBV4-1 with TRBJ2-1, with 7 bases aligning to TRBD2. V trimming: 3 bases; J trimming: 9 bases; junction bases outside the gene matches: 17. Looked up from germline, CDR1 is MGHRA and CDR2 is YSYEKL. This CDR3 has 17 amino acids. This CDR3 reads CASSHTAPRGGGGEQFF. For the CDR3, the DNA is TGCGCCAGCAGCCATACGGCTCCCCGCGGGGGTGGAGGTGAGCAGTTCTTC.

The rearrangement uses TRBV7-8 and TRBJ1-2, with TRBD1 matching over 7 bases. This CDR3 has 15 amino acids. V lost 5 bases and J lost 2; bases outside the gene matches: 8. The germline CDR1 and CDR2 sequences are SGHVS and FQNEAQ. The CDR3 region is CASSPVRDSNYGYTF. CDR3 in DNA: TGTGCCAGCAGCCCCGTAAGGGACAGCAACTATGGCTACACCTTC.

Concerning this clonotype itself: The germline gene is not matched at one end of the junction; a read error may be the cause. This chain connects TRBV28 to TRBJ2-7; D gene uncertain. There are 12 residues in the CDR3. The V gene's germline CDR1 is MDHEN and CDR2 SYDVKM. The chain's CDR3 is CASSFSVLEQCF. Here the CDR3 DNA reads TGTGCCAGCAGTTTTTCGGTGTTAGAGCAGTGCTTC.

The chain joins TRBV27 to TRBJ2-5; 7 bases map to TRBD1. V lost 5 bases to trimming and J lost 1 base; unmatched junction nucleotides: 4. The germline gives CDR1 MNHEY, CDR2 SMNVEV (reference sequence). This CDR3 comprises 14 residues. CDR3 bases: TGTGCCAGCAGTAATTGGGACAGCCAAGAGACCCAGTACTTC. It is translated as CASSNWDSQETQYF.

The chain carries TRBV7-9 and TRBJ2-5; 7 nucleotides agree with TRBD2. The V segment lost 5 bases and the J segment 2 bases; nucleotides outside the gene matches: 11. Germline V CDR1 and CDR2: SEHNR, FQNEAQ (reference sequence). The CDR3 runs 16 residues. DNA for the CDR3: TGTGCCAGCAGCCTGAGTATGGGAGGGAGTCAAGAGACCCAGTACTTC. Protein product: CASSLSMGGSQETQYF. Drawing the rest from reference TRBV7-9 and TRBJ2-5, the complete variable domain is DTGVSQNPRHKITKRGQNVTFRCDPISEHNRLYWYRQTLGQGPEFLTYFQNEAQLEKSRLLSDRFSAERPKGSFSTLEIQRTEQGDSAMYLCASSLSMGGSQETQYFGPGTRLLVL.